This paragraph reports one T cell receptor beta chain. The V gene lost 6 bases and the J gene lost 5 bases, with 16 bases spanning the gap. The V gene's germline CDR1 is MNHEY and CDR2 SMNVEV (reference sequence). CDR3 length equals 15 residues. The sample comes from a study of memory CD4+ T cells and cytomegalovirus serostatus. TCRdb's copy holds only in-frame clones and misses some; the assay was immunoSEQ multiplex PCR. This table holds more than 55,000 clones, 75% to 90% found once. Single viable CD3+CD4+CD8-CD45RO+ cells were sorted as the memory CD4+ T cells. This TCR was recovered from an adult in good health and CMV-seronegative. The genes are TRBV27 and TRBJ1-4; D perhaps matches TRBD1 (5 bases). Sequenced input: memory CD4+ T cells from blood. Here the CDR3 reads CASSPLGRENEKLFF. The CDR3 DNA sequence: TGTGCCAGCAGCCCCCTGGGACGTGAGAATGAAAAACTGTTTTTT.